The clone carrying this TCR beta chain has at least ten counts. The data derive from a study of T cells after yellow fever vaccination. MiXCR was run by TCRdb on the 5' RACE reads, yielding one entry per CDR3 protein. The repertoire consists of more than 300,000 distinct CDR3 sequences, with over 8.5% occurring once and the leading ten covering 3% to 3.5%. V was cut by 4 bases and J by 0 bases, with 13 bases left in between. CDR3 size: 16 residues. The genes are TRBV12-3 or TRBV12-4 and TRBJ1-5, with no clear D. The source of this sequence is a man in his late teens or twenties who received the YFV17D yellow fever vaccine. This sample comprised CD4+ T cells sorted from PBMCs, obtained 45 days after the yellow fever booster vaccination. The CDR3 DNA reads as TGTGCCAGCAGTTCGTCGGTGGCCCATAGCAATCAGCCCCAGCATTTT. Amino acids: CASSSSVAHSNQPQHF.